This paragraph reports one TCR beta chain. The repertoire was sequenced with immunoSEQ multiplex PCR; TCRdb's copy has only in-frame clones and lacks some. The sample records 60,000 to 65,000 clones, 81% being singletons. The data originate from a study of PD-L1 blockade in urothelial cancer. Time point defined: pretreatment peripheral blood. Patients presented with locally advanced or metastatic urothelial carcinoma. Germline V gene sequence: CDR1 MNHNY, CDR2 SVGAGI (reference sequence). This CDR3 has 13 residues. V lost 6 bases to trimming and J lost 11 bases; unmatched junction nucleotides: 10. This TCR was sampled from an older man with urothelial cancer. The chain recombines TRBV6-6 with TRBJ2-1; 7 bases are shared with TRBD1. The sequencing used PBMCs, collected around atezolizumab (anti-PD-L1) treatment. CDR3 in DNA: TGTGCCAGCAGACCAACAGGGGTGGGGAAGCAGTTCTTC. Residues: CASRPTGVGKQFF.